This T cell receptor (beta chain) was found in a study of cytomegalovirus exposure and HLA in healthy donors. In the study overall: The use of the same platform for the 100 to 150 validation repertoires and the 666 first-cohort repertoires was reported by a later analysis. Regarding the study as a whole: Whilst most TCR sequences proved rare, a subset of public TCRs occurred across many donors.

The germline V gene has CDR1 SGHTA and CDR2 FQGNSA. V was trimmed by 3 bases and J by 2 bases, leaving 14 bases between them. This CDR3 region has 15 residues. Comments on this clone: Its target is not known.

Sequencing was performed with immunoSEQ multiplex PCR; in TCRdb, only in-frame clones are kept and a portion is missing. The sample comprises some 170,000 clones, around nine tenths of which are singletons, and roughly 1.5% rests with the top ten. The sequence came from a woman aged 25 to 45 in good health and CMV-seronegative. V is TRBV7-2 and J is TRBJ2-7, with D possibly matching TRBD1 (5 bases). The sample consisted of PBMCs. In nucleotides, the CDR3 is TGTGCCAGCAGCTTTGGTGGGGCTGGGGCCTACGAGCAGTACTTC. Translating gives CASSFGGAGAYEQYF. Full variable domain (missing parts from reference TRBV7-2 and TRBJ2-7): GAGVSQSPSNKVTEKGKDVELRCDPISGHTALYWYRQSLGQGLEFLIYFQGNSAPDKSGLPSDRFSAERTGGSVSTLTIQRTQQEDSAVYLCASSFGGAGAYEQYFGPGTRLTVT.